This TCR beta chain was sequenced for a study of cytomegalovirus exposure and HLA in healthy donors (TCRdb year 2017). As for the study more broadly: An earlier analysis of 587 of the donors reported about 260 Gb of sequence data and around 110 million unique TCR beta sequences obtained from roughly 170 million T cells. Roughly 300 gigabases of sequencing data and tens of millions of unique TCR sequences were included in an early release covering 550 to 800 HLA-typed donors. The genetic ancestry cluster associated with self-reported Caucasian donors included around four fifths of the roughly 400 genotyped donors. The study aimed to test whether signatures of past pathogen exposure could be identified by cataloging public T cell receptors. The T cell repertoires of 550 to 850 subjects were profiled by immunosequencing and related to cytomegalovirus serostatus. Along with the 666-subject first cohort, a separate validation cohort of around 120 different subjects was used. High-throughput TCR immunosequencing, statistical association of individual TCRs with disease status, and machine learning were combined to predict cytomegalovirus infection status. To study patterns of TCR occurrence, a later analysis re-analyzed previously published TCR beta repertoires from 666 donors and added high-resolution HLA genotyping. In the later analysis, no new phenotypic data were used to find candidate immune exposures; instead, reliance was placed on TCR beta sequences and their occurrence across donors. To decide whether each TCR beta V gene segment behaved as functional or pseudogenic, an earlier analysis of some 600 of the donors relied on high-throughput TCR beta sequencing. Donor age, sex, ethnicity and CMV serostatus were compiled alongside the repertoire data. In a later genetic analysis, genome-wide SNP genotypes for about 60% of the 666 donors were used, and that subset was treated as a discovery cohort. Every repertoire in the discovery cohort had been generated on one and the same sequencing platform. Both class I and class II loci were covered by HLA typing, at four-digit resolution. Typing coverage varied by locus: roughly 629-640 donors for A, B, C, DRB1 and DQB1; roughly 560 for DQA1; nearly 610 for DPA1; roughly 450 for DPB1. A few DR-DQ haplotypes were handled as single units for association and clustering because linkage in the cohort was strong. On average, about 240,000 unique TCR beta nucleotide sequences were sequenced per donor among fewer than 500 genotyped donors of the cohort, with roughly 19% of those sequences being non-productive.

Overall results and qualifications from the work: A further reported finding was that TCR beta sequences accurately predicted the HLA-A and HLA-B alleles for most subjects in the first cohort. In an earlier analysis of approximately 590 of the donors, most TCR beta V segments were observed in productive rearrangements about 87% or about 30% of the time, broadly matching IMGT annotations. Because HLA typing was missing for some donors at each locus, association tests included only the typed subset. Correlated functional status among segregating V segments might be attributable to linkage disequilibrium, but an unknown experimental factor could not be ruled out. Because counts were too low, about 15 rarely observed V segments, including chromosome 9 orphons, were left out of the earlier analysis of some 640 of the donors. Presence/absence analyses assumed roughly uniform sequencing depth across donors, an assumption that may not hold. The cohort was sequenced for TCR beta chains only, and without alpha or paired-chain data the features that could be detected were limited. According to a later analysis, TCR association rates differed among HLA loci, with DRB1 alleles showing the most associated TCRs and HLA-C alleles showing the fewest. When HLA alleles, especially DR and DQ, strongly co-occurred, attributing TCR associations to individual alleles was difficult. The study listed approximately 160 TCR beta chains as associated with cytomegalovirus. The authors suggested that the approach could potentially be extended to other disease states and immunological phenotypes. The sequencing pipeline was judged likely to have produced a cluster of highly shared sequence variants as a technical artifact. While some public TCRs were present in many individuals, most TCR sequences turned up only very rarely across donors. An association between a missense DCLRE1C variant and V-gene and J-gene trimming of TCR beta chains was found in a later genetic analysis and replicated in an independent cohort. According to a later genetic analysis, donors in an Asian-associated ancestry cluster had fewer N-insertions in productive TCRs than the approximately 670-donor mean. Several of the top co-occurrence clusters appeared to be linked to parvovirus B19, influenza, CMV and Epstein-Barr virus, according to a later analysis. In a later analysis, HLA-associated TCR beta chains were found to be more clonally expanded and to have lower generation probabilities than equally common non-associated chains. CMV serostatus was the only immune exposure information available for the cohort. Cytomegalovirus status was reported to be diagnosed by the classifier with high specificity and sensitivity in both the original and validation cohorts. Three of the identified cytomegalovirus-associated TCR beta chains were confirmed in vitro to be specific for cytomegalovirus antigens. A later analysis associated roughly 17,000 TCR beta sequences with specific HLA alleles at a false discovery rate of 0.05. According to a later analysis, most CMV-associated TCR beta chains appeared to be HLA-restricted, and the HLA associations seemed to be driven largely by CMV exposure.

Library preparation was by the immunoSEQ multiplex PCR assay. A mixture of 60 forward primers for TCR Vbeta segments and 13 reverse primers for TCR Jbeta segments was used in the multiplex PCR. A multiplex PCR assay on genomic DNA amplified the CDR3 region of rearranged TCR beta genes. Amplified TCR beta libraries were sequenced as 87-base-pair reads on the Illumina HiSeq System. The paper's data handling went like this. A later analysis tallied around 87 million unique TCR beta chains across the 700 or so repertoires, and some 12 million of those chains were shared by two or more donors. To remove PCR and sequencing errors, raw reads were error-corrected and collapsed into unique sequences using a nearest-neighbor algorithm that merged closely related sequences. To assign V, D and J gene segments, CDR3 sequences were aligned to IMGT reference sequences. Each retained sequence needed at least a six-nucleotide match to both a V gene segment and a J gene segment. Rearrangements were called productive when the CDR3 lacked stop codons and stayed in frame with V and J; all others were non-productive. Following IMGT convention, CDR3 was defined as the stretch from the second conserved V-encoded cysteine to the conserved J-encoded phenylalanine. In an earlier analysis of more than 550 of the donors, sequences lacking an unambiguous match to a single V gene segment were excluded. In an earlier analysis of some 590 of the donors, a V segment was called functional when productive rearrangements were above 56.7%, and segregating when the standard deviation between donors exceeded 5%. A statistical classification framework was developed to diagnose cytomegalovirus status using the catalog of TCR beta chain sequences. A later analysis assigned V and J genes by comparing TCR nucleotide sequences with IMGT/GENE-DB human TR gene sequences. In a later analysis, CDR3 sequences and most-parsimonious VDJ recombination scenarios were assigned using the TCRdist pipeline. In a later analysis, each TCR beta chain was defined by its CDR3 amino acid sequence together with its V-gene family, and reads without a unique V-gene family were excluded. In a later analysis, fewer than 650 highly shared, low-generation-probability nucleotide sequences were removed to address suspected cross-contamination and a sequencing artifact. In a later analysis, a clonal expansion index was calculated for each public chain from normalized within-repertoire ranks of inferred template counts. In a later analysis, generation probabilities were computed using a VDJ recombination model fitted to out-of-frame rearrangements, and the results were checked against IGoR. A later analysis scored TCR-TCR, TCR-HLA and TCR-CMV co-occurrence with hypergeometric tests, applying a repertoire-size bias correction to TCR pairs. False discovery rates were estimated in a later analysis by permuting HLA or CMV assignments 20 times. In a later analysis, co-occurring TCRs were grouped with DBSCAN, and TCRdist sequence similarity was added when clustering was performed within HLA-allele-positive subsets. For co-occurrence clustering, repertoires with fewer than 30,000 or more than 120,000 public chains were excluded, along with roughly 5 repertoires with anomalous nucleotide sharing. Here the immuneACCESS table is served through TCRdb, limited to in-frame sequences with V and J called. Missing clones are a known gap in these copies; in checked studies unresolved V genes cover under half, and the rest lacks a known reason. That table furnishes V, J and clone size, whereas the DNA furnished D and trimming. The sample includes under 200,000 clones, with roughly four fifths observed a single time. The top ten hold approximately 3% of the sample.

This clone was seen once. What this receptor recognizes is not known. The input lacks base qualities; no much larger clone sits a single base away. The cohort was made up of approximately 670 healthy bone marrow donors. Cohort members were all nominally healthy when sampled, although unrecorded immune exposures were likely present. The donor was CMV seropositive and was included in the group of 270 or so seropositive cohort members. A peripheral blood sample was provided by each donor, and peripheral blood mononuclear cells were used for TCR beta sequencing. Genomic DNA extraction from the blood cell samples was performed with the Qiagen DNeasy Blood Extraction Kit. This clonotype was obtained from a woman between 45 and 60 years old in good health and CMV-seropositive. Sequencing was performed on PBMCs.

CDR3 region: CASSVEGAGRGRGYTF. The DNA sequence is as follows: TGTGCCAGCAGCGTAGAGGGGGCCGGGCGGGGTCGTGGCTACACCTTC. The sequence is built from TRBV9 and TRBJ1-2, with 7 bases matching TRBD1. CDR1 and CDR2 are drawn from the germline V gene: SGDLS, YYNGEE. The CDR3 runs 16 amino acids, cysteine and phenylalanine included. Only the CDR3 DNA is retained, 48 bases long and in frame from the first base. Here V drops 0 bases and J drops 7 bases, and the junction holds 12 bases not matched to any gene.